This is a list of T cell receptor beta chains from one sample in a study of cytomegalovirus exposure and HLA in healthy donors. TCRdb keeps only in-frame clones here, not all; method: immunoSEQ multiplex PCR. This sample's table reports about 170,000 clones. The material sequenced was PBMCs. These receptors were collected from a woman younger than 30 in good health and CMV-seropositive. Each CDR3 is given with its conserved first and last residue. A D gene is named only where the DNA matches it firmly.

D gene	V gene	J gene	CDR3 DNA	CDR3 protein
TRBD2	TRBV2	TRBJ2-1	TGTGCCAGCAGGCCTCGAACCGGGACTAGTTACAATGAGCAGTTCTTC	CASRPRTGTSYNEQFF
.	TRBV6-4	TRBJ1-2	TGTGCCAGCATGAGGCCTTCCTATGGCTACACCTTC	CASMRPSYGYTF
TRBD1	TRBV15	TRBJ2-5	TGTGCCACCAGCACCGGGACAGGGACCGAGACCCAGTACTTC	CATSTGTGTETQYF
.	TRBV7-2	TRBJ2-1	TGTGCCAGCAGCCCAAGCGCGGCCAGCCAGCAGTTCTTC	CASSPSAASQQFF
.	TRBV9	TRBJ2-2	TGTGCCAGCAGCCCCCTCGTCAGATCCGGGGAGCTGTTTTTT	CASSPLVRSGELFF
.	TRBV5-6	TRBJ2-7	TGTGCCAGCAGCTTCCTGGACACCGCCTACGAGCAGTACTTC	CASSFLDTAYEQYF
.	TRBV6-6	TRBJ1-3	TGTGCCAGCAGTTACTCCGGGGGGGAGGACACCATATATTTT	CASSYSGGEDTIYF
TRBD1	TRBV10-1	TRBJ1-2	TGCGCCAGCAGCCTGGACAGGGCAGCTAACTATGGCTACACCTTC	CASSLDRAANYGYTF
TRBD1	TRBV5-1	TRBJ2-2	TGCGCCAGCAGCCTACAGGGGGCGCCGAACACCGGGGAGCTGTTTTTT	CASSLQGAPNTGELFF
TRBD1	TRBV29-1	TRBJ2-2	TGCAGCGTGGCGGACAGGGGATGGGGTTCCACCGGGGAGCTGTTTTTT	CSVADRGWGSTGELFF
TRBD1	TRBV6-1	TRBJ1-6	TGTGCCAGCAGTGACCCAGGGGGCTCCTATAATTCACCCCTCCACTTT	CASSDPGGSYNSPLHF
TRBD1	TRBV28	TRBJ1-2	TGTGCCAGCAGTGGGTCCGAGACAGGGGCTATGGGCTACACCTTC	CASSGSETGAMGYTF
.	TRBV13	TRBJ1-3	TGTGCCAGCAGCGCTCTTGACATTAGCTCTGGAAACACCATATATTTT	CASSALDISSGNTIYF
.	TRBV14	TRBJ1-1	TGTGCCAGCAGCCAAGCTATTGAAGCTTTCTTT	CASSQAIEAFF
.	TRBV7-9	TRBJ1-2	TGTGCCAGCAGCCCCTCGAAGGTCAGGTATGGCTACACCTTC	CASSPSKVRYGYTF
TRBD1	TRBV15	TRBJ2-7	TGTGCCACCAGCGTCGGGACAGGGCGCGAGCAGTACTTC	CATSVGTGREQYF
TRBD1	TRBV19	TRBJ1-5	TGTGCCAGTAGCGGGTTGGAAGGACAGGGGGCCCATCAGCCCCAGCATTTT	CASSGLEGQGAHQPQHF
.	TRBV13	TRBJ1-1	TGTGCCAGCAGCTTCGAGTCCACTGAAGCTTTCTTT	CASSFESTEAFF
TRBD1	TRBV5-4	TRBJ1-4	TGTGCCAGCAGCAGGGGGCAGGGCGGGAATGAAAAACTGTTTTTT	CASSRGQGGNEKLFF
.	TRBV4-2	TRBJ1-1	TGTGCCAGCAGCCAAGGAGGCGGGTCTGAAGCTTTCTTT	CASSQGGGSEAFF
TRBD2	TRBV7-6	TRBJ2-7	TGTGCCAGCAGCCCCACGGGGGGGGGCCCCGAGCAGTACTTC	CASSPTGGGPEQYF
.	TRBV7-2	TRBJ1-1	TGTGCCAGCAGCTTAGTGCGGATGAACACTGAAGCTTTCTTT	CASSLVRMNTEAFF
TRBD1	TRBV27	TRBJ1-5	TGTGCCAGCAGCGGGACAGGCCTCGGGCCCCAGCATTTT	CASSGTGLGPQHF
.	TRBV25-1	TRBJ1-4	TGTGCCAGCAGTCCGGGGGAGGGCGAAAAACTGTTTTTT	CASSPGEGEKLFF
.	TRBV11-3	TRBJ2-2	TGTGCCAGCAGCCTCTCCTCCATGACAGGGAACACCGGGGAGCTGTTTTTT	CASSLSSMTGNTGELFF
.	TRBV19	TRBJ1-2	TGTGCCAGTAGTAGGGGGCTCAGGGAAAGCGGCTACACCTTC	CASSRGLRESGYTF
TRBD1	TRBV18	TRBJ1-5	TGTGCCAGCTCACGAGGACAGGGTTTAAATCAGCCCCAGCATTTT	CASSRGQGLNQPQHF
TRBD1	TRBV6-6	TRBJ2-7	TGTGCCAGCAGTTACTCCCCGACAGGGGGCTACGAGCAGTACTTC	CASSYSPTGGYEQYF
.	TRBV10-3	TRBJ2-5	TGTGCCATCAACCCGGGACACCTCAAAGAGACCCAGTACTTC	CAINPGHLKETQYF
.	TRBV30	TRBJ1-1	TGTGCCTGGAGTGTTAAATCCAACACTGAAGCTTTCTTT	CAWSVKSNTEAFF
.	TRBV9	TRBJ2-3	TGTGCCAGCAGCGTAGGGGGTCATACAGGGAATACAGATACGCAGTATTTT	CASSVGGHTGNTDTQYF
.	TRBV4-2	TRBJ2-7	TGTGCCAGCAGCCCCAGGGGTGGCGACGAGCAGTACTTC	CASSPRGGDEQYF
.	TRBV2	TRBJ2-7	TGTGCCAGCAGTGAAGGCCTCGGCTACGAGCAGTACTTC	CASSEGLGYEQYF
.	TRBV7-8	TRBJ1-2	TGTGCCAGCAGCCCCCGACCTCTAGGTGGCTACACCTTC	CASSPRPLGGYTF
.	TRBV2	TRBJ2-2	TGTGCCAGCAGTGACCCCAGTCAGACGAACACCGGGGAGCTGTTTTTT	CASSDPSQTNTGELFF
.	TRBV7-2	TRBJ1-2	TGTGCCAGCAGCTTATCCCGGGAATCTAACTATGGCTACACCTTC	CASSLSRESNYGYTF
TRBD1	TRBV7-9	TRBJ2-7	TGTGCCAGCAGCTCGACAGGGGGCTCTTACGAGCAGTACTTC	CASSSTGGSYEQYF
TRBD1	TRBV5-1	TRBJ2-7	TGCGCCAGCAGCTTGACCTCCGGGACAGGCTCCTACGAGCAGTACTTC	CASSLTSGTGSYEQYF
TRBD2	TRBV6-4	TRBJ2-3	TGTGCCAGCAGTGAGGTCGGGGGGGAGACAGATACGCAGTATTTT	CASSEVGGETDTQYF
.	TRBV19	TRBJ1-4	TGTGCCAGTAGTACACTTTACAGGGTCTCTAATGAAAAACTGTTTTTT	CASSTLYRVSNEKLFF
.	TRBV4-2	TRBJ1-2	TGTGCCAGCAGCCAAGTGTATTGGCAGGCCCCTCGTATAACCTACACCTTC	CASSQVYWQAPRITYTF
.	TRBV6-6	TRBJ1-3	TGTGCCAGCAGTTATGAGATCAGGTGGTCTGGAAACACCATATATTTT	CASSYEIRWSGNTIYF
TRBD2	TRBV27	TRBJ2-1	TGTGCCAGCAGTTTGGTGACTAGCGGGGGATCTTCCTACAATGAGCAGTTCTTC	CASSLVTSGGSSYNEQFF
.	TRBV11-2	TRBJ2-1	TGTGCCAGCAGCTTAGGGATGGACAGCAATGAGCAGTTCTTC	CASSLGMDSNEQFF
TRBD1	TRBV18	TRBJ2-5	TGTGCCAGCTCACGACAGGGGGCTATCTACCAAGAGACCCAGTACTTC	CASSRQGAIYQETQYF
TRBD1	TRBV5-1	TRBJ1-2	TGCGCCAGCAGCCTAGGGACAGGCCAACGGCCTGGCTACACCTTC	CASSLGTGQRPGYTF
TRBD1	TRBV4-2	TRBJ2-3	TGTGCCAGCAGCCAAGCGCCTGGACAGGCCCGAGATACGCAGTATTTT	CASSQAPGQARDTQYF
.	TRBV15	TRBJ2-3	TGTGCCACCAGCAGAGATTGGTACCCGGGAGTCATTTCGGGGCAGTATTTT	CATSRDWYPGVISGQYF